This TCR beta chain was recovered during a study of blood T cells in healthy people across ages (dated by TCRdb to the mid-2010s). Broadly, across the study: In model experiments, template switching captured about one uniquely barcoded TCR beta cDNA molecule for every two T cells. Four age groups were formed from the donors: young (average about 16 years), middle-aged (approximately 40), aged (approximately 60) and long-lived (around 82). To avoid experimental bias, donors of different ages were distributed randomly across sequencing lanes. For two donors (one aged 18 to 30 and one aged 80 or older), the study analyzed two additional independent replicas of 1 million unique cDNA reads from the same blood draw. The study measured age-related changes in TCR beta repertoire diversity using deep sequencing normalized with unique cDNA molecular identifiers. The paper as a whole reports these results and caveats: Observed TCR beta diversity per million T cells fell roughly linearly with age, and a significant reduction was already apparent by age roughly 40. Compared with the aged group, the long-lived group had more naive CD4+ T cells, fewer expanded clones and increased TCR diversity, a pattern suggesting age selection. The percentage of naive T cells measured by flow cytometry correlated strongly with observed TCR beta diversity. The CMV infection status of donors was not known, potentially confounding age-related changes in expanded clonotypes. Because profiling used bulk unsorted PBMCs, naive and antigen-experienced compartments could not be compared conclusively. Estimates of total diversity from one million sequenced T cells were regarded as lower bounds and underestimates.

The roughly 39 donors, aged about 6 to 100 years, were systemically healthy Caucasian individuals from Russia. Around 9.8 milliliters of peripheral blood were collected from each donor into EDTA-treated Vacutainer tubes. PBMCs were isolated by Ficoll-Paque density-gradient centrifugation, with at least 6.5 million obtained per sample. Total RNA was extracted from PBMCs with Trizol reagent, with at least 6 micrograms obtained per sample. Naive CD45RAhigh/CD27high T cell percentages were measured by flow cytometry on a PBMC aliquot from every donor. Clipping removes 5 bases from V and 6 bases from J, with 9 as the unmatched junction base count. The CDR3 contains 15 residues, cysteine and phenylalanine counted. The read is trimmed to its CDR3 DNA, 45 bases read in frame from base 1. A few counts support this clonotype. It has no known antigen specificity. There are no base qualities to consult, and no much larger clone falls within one base.

Libraries were prepared through 5' RACE. The run used an Illumina HiSeq 2500. A second roughly 6 to 12 cycle PCR used a sample-barcoded 5' primer and a J-beta primer mix. A unique molecular identifier was introduced onto each TCR beta cDNA molecule by a template-switch 5' adaptor carrying 12 random nucleotides. At least 3 million CDR3-containing paired-end reads were obtained from each sample. The Mint cDNA synthesis kit, primed by a TRBC-specific oligonucleotide, was used to synthesize first-strand cDNA from all RNA. Following uracil-DNA glycosylase treatment, a first 18-cycle PCR with universal primers M1SS and BC2_uni_R was performed on all cDNA. In the paper's pipeline: Each sample was normalized by randomly selecting 1 million high-quality reads, each carrying a distinct molecular identifier. Reads sharing molecular identifiers were discarded rather than binned into consensus sequences. MiTCR, set to a Q25 quality threshold and the strictest error-elimination algorithm, was used for CDR3 identification, clonotype clustering and error correction. A nonparametric unseen species model with Euler transformation was used to estimate lower-bound total TCR beta diversity. TCRdb reworked the public reads: Q25 trimming with fastp, MiXCR clone assembly, productive beta chains retained. CDR3 protein sequences are deduplicated, and each keeps its most common genes and DNA. For this entry, the V and J calls and clone size follow TCRdb and not the study's own pipeline. In all, the sample holds a few hundred thousand distinct CDR3 sequences, and roughly half of those were seen once. Over 40% of the sample rests with the top ten.

This receptor was identified in a man aged 55-75 years in good health. The sample was blood. This chain joins TRBV12-3 or TRBV12-4 to TRBJ2-3, with 9 junctional bases fitting TRBD2. The DNA sequence reads TGTGCCAGCAGTCACCGGACTAGCGCCGGGGATACGCAGTATTTT. Its coded protein is CASSHRTSAGDTQYF.